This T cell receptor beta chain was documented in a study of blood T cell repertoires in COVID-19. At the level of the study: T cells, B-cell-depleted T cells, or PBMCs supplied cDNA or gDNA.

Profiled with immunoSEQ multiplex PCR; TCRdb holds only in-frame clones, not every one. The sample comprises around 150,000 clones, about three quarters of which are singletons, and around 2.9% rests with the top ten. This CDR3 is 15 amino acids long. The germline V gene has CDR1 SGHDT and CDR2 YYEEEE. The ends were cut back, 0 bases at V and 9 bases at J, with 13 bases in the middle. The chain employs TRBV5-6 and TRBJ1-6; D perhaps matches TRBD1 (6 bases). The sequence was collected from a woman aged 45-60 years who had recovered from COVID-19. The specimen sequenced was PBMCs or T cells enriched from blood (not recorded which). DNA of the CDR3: TGTGCCAGCAGCTTGGTGGACAGCTATTTTTCACCCCTCCACTTT. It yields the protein CASSLVDSYFSPLHF.